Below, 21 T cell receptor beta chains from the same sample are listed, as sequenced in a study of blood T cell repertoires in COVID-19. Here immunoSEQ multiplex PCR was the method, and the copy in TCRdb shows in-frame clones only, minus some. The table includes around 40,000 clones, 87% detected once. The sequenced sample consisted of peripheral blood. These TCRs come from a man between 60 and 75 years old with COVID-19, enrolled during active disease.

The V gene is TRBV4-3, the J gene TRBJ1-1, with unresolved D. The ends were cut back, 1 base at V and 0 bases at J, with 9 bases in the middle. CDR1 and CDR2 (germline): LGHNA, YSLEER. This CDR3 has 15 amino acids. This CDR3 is CASSQVVDMNTEAFF. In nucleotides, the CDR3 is TGCGCCAGCAGCCAAGTTGTAGATATGAACACTGAAGCTTTCTTT.

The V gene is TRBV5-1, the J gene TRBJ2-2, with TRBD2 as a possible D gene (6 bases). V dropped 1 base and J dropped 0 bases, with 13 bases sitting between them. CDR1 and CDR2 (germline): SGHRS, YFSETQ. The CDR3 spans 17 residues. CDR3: CASSLLVGLTNTGELFF. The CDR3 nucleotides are TGCGCCAGCAGCTTGCTTGTGGGACTGACGAACACCGGGGAGCTGTTTTTT.

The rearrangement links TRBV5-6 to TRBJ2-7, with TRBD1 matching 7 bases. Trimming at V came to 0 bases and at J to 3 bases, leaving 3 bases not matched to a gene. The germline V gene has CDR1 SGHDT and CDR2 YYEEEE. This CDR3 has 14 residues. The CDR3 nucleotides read TGTGCCAGCAGCTTGGGGGGACAGCTCTACGAGCAGTACTTC. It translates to CASSLGGQLYEQYF.

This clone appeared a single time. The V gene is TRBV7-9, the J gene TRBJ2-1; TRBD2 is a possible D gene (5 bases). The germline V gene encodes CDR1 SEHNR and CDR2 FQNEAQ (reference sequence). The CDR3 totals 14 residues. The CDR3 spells CGWEPRSSYNEQFF. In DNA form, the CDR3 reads TGTGGGTGGGAGCCAAGGAGCTCCTACAATGAGCAGTTCTTC.

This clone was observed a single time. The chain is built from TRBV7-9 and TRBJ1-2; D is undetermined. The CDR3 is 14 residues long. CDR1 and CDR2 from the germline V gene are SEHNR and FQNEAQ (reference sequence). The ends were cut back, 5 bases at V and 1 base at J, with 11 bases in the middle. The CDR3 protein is CASSPDTFNYGYTF. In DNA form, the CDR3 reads TGTGCCAGCAGCCCAGACACTTTTAACTATGGCTACACCTTC.

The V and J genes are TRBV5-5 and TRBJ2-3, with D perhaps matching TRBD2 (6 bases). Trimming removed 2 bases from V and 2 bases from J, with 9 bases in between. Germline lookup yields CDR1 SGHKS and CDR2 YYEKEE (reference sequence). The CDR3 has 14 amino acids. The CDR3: CASSLRGVTDTQYF. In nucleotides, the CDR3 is TGTGCCAGCAGCTTACGCGGGGTCACAGATACGCAGTATTTT.

The CDR3 reads CASSKANQTRGTEAFF. CDR3 DNA sequence: TGTGCCAGCAGCAAAGCTAACCAAACCCGCGGGACTGAAGCTTTCTTT. This sequence joins TRBV21-1 and TRBJ1-1. TRBV21-1 is classified as a pseudogene. The CDR3 contains 16 residues.

CDR3 sequence (DNA): TGCAGTGCTAGTTTCTTGTTAGGACAGAGCTACGAGCAGTACTTC. Protein: CSASFLLGQSYEQYF. V is TRBV20-1 and J is TRBJ2-7; maybe TRBD1 (6 bases). V was trimmed by 3 bases and J by 3 bases, leaving 18 bases between them. This CDR3 has 15 amino acids. Germline CDR1 reads DFQATT; CDR2 reads SNEGSKA (reference sequence).

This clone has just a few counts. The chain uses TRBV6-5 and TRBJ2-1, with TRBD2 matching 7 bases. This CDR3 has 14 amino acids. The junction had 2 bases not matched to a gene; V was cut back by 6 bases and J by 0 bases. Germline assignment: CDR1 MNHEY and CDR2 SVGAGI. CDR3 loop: CASRGLDSYNEQFF. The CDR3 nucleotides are TGTGCCAGCAGAGGACTAGACTCCTACAATGAGCAGTTCTTC.

The DNA of the CDR3 is TGTGCCAGCAGTTACACGCTAGCGGGAATCAATGAGCAGTTCTTC. Translating it yields CASSYTLAGINEQFF. V gene TRBV6-6 combines with J gene TRBJ2-1; 9 nucleotides line up with TRBD2. Per the germline V gene, CDR1 is MNHNY and CDR2 is SVGAGI (reference sequence). Trimming removed 2 bases from V and 6 bases from J; junction bases left unmatched: 5. The CDR3 extends over 15 amino acids.

For the CDR3, the DNA is TGTGCCAGCAGCCCAGCGACTAGCGGAGCGTCGGATACGCAGTATTTT. This translates into CASSPATSGASDTQYF. The chain recombines TRBV3-1 (or the pseudogene TRBV3-2) with TRBJ2-3; 9 nucleotides line up with TRBD2. Per germline, CDR1 LGHDT and CDR2 YNNKEL (reference sequence). The CDR3 is made up of 16 amino acids. With 4 bases clipped from V and 6 bases from J, the junction kept 11 bases outside the gene matches.

The CDR3 DNA follows: TGTGCCAGCAGGGGCGGGGGCACTGAAGCTTTCTTT. It yields the protein CASRGGGTEAFF. This chain joins TRBV25-1 and TRBJ1-1, with D possibly being TRBD1 (5 bases). This CDR3 is 12 amino acids long. Germline V CDR1 and CDR2: MGHDK, SYGVNS. V was pared by 6 bases and J by 4 bases, with 9 bases between. The whole variable domain, filled in from reference TRBV25-1 and TRBJ1-1, reads EADIYQTPRYLVIGTGKKITLECSQTMGHDKMYWYQQDPGMELHLIHYSYGVNSTEKGDLSSESTVSRIRTEHFPLTLESARPSHTSQYLCASRGGGTEAFFGQGTRLTVV.

DNA for the CDR3: TGTGCCTGGAGACCAGGGCCGGCTGAAGCTTTCTTT. Amino acids: CAWRPGPAEAFF. The genes are TRBV30 and TRBJ1-1; perhaps TRBD1 as D (5 bases). V gave up 3 bases and J gave up 6 bases, with 11 bases separating them. The CDR3 contains 12 residues. Germline V gene lookup returns CDR1 GTSNPN and CDR2 SVGIG (reference sequence).

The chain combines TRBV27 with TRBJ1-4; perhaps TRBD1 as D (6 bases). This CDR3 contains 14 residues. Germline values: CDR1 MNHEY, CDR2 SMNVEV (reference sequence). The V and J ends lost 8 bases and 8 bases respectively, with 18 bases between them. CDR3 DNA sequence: TGTGCCAGCGGGGGTGGGGGGGCGTTCGAAAAACTGTTTTTT. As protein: CASGGGGAFEKLFF.

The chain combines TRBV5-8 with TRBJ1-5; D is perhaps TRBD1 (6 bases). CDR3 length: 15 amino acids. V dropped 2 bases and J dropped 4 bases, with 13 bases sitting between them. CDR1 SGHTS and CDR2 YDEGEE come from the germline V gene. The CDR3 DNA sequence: TGTGCCAGCAGCTTCAGGGGCAGGGAAAATCAGCCCCAGCATTTT. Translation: CASSFRGRENQPQHF. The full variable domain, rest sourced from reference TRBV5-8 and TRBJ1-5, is EAGVTQSPTHLIKTRGQQATLRCSPISGHTSVYWYQQALGLGLQFLLWYDEGEERNRGNFPPRFSGRQFPNYSSELNVNALELEDSALYLCASSFRGRENQPQHFGDGTRLSIL.

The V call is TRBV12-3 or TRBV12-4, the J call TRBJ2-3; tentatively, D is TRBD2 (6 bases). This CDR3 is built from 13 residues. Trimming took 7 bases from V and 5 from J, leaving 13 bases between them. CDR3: CASIRRAEDTQYF. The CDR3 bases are TGTGCCAGCATTAGGAGGGCCGAAGATACGCAGTATTTT.

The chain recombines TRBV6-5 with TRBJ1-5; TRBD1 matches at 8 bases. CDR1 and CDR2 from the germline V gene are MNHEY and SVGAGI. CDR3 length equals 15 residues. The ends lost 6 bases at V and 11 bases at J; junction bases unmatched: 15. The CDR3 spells CASSPDREGVTAQHF. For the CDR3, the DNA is TGTGCCAGCAGCCCGGACAGGGAGGGGGTCACGGCCCAGCATTTT.

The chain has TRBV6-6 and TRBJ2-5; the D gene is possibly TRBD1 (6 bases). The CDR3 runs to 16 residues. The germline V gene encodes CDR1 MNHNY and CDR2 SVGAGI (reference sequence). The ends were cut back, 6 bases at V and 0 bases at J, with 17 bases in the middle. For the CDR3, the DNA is TGTGCCAGCAGGATACACGTAAGGGGGAACCAAGAGACCCAGTACTTC. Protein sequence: CASRIHVRGNQETQYF.

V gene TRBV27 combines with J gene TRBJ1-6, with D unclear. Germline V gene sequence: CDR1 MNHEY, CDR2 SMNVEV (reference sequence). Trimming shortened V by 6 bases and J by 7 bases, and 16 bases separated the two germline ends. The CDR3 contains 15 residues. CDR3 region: CASRVFFIENSPLHF. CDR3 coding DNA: TGTGCCAGCAGGGTCTTTTTCATTGAGAATTCACCCCTCCACTTT.

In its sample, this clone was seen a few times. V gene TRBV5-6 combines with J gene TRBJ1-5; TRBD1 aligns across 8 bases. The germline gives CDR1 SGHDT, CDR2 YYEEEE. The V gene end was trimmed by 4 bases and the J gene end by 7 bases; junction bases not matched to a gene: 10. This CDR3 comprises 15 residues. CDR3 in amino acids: CASSHGQGGGQPQHF. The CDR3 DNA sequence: TGTGCCAGCAGCCATGGACAGGGTGGTGGGCAGCCCCAGCATTTT.

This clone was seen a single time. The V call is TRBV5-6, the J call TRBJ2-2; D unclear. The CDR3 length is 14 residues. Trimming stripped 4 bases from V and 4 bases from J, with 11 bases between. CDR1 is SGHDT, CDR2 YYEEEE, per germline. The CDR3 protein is CASSPQVVTGELFF. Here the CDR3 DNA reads TGTGCCAGCAGCCCCCAGGTGGTCACCGGGGAGCTGTTTTTT. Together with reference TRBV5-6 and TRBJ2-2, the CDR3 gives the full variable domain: DAGVTQSPTHLIKTRGQQVTLRCSPKSGHDTVSWYQQALGQGPQFIFQYYEEEERQRGNFPDRFSGHQFPNYSSELNVNALLLGDSALYLCASSPQVVTGELFFGEGSRLTVL.